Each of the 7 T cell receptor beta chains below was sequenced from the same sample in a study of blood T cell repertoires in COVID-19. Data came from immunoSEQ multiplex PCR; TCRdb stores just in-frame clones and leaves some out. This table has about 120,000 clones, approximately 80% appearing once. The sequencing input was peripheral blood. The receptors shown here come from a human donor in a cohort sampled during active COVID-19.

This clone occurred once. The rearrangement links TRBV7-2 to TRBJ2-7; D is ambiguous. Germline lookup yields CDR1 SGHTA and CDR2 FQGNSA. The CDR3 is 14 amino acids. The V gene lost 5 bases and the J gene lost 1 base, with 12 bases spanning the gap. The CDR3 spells CASSPGQISYEQYF. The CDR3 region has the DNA TGTGCCAGCAGCCCAGGCCAAATATCCTACGAGCAGTACTTC. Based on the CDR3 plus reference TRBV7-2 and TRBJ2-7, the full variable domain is GAGVSQSPSNKVTEKGKDVELRCDPISGHTALYWYRQSLGQGLEFLIYFQGNSAPDKSGLPSDRFSAERTGGSVSTLTIQRTQQEDSAVYLCASSPGQISYEQYFGPGTRLTVT.

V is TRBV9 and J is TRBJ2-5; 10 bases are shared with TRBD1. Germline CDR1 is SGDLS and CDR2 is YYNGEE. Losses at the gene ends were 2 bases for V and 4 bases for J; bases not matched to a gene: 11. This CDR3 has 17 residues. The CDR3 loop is CASSVSPGQGVGETQYF. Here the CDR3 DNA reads TGTGCCAGCAGCGTTTCACCCGGACAGGGGGTAGGAGAGACCCAGTACTTC. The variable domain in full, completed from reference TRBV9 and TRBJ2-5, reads DSGVTQTPKHLITATGQRVTLRCSPRSGDLSVYWYQQSLDQGLQFLIQYYNGEERAKGNILERFSAQQFPDLHSELNLSSLELGDSALYFCASSVSPGQGVGETQYFGPGTRLLVL.

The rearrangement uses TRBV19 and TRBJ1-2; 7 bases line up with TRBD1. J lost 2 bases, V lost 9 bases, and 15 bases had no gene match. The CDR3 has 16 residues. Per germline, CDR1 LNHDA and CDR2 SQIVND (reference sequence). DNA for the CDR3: TGTGCCAGCGATTCGACAGGGAAGGTTGGAAACTATGGCTACACCTTC. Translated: CASDSTGKVGNYGYTF.

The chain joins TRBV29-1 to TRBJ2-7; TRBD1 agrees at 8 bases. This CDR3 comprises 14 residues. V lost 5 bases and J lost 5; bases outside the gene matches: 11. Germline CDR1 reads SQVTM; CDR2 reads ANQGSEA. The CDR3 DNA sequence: TGCAGCGTTTCCTTCCCAGGGGGCGCGGACGAGCAGTACTTC. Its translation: CSVSFPGGADEQYF.

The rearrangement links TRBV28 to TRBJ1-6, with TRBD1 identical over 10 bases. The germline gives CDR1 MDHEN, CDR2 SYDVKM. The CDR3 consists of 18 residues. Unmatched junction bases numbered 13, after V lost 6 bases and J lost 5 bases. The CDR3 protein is CASSTPGQGRWDNSPLHF. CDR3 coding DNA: TGTGCCAGCAGCACCCCGGGACAGGGGCGATGGGATAATTCACCCCTCCACTTT.

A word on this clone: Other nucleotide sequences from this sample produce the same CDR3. DNA of the CDR3: TGTGCCAGCAGCCTGGACAGGGGCGAGCAGTACTTC. Amino acid sequence: CASSLDRGEQYF. V is TRBV7-2 and J is TRBJ2-7; 9 bases map to TRBD1. Germline V gene sequence: CDR1 SGHTA, CDR2 FQGNSA. The CDR3 is 12 residues long. Unmatched junction bases numbered 2, after V lost 5 bases and J lost 6 bases.

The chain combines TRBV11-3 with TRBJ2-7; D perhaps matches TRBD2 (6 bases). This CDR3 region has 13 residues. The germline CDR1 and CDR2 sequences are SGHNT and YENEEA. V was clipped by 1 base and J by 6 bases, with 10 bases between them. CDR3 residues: CASSLVAGSEQYF. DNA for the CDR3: TGTGCCAGCAGCTTAGTGGCGGGATCCGAGCAGTACTTC. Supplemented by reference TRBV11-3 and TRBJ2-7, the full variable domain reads EAGVVQSPRYKIIEKKQPVAFWCNPISGHNTLYWYLQNLGQGPELLIRYENEEAVDDSQLPKDRFSAERLKGVDSTLKIQPAELGDSAVYLCASSLVAGSEQYFGPGTRLTVT.